This T cell receptor beta chain was observed in a study of blood T cell repertoires in COVID-19. Overall study context: Acute and convalescent COVID-19 specimens originated in the United States, Italy and Spain.

V was shortened by 5 bases and J by 6 bases, with 20 bases between the two germline ends. The CDR3 loop spans 15 amino acids. Germline V gene data show CDR1 as ENHRY and CDR2 as SYGVKD. In the study's own analysis: Researchers report that nucleated cell counts were estimated from reference gene primer amplification. This table comes from immunoSEQ multiplex PCR, and its TCRdb copy is limited to in-frame clones, with some not included. The DNA gave D and trimming, while V, J and clone size come from that table. The sample lists about 28,000 clones, approximately 86% occurring once. This TCR came from a man aged 60 to 69 with active COVID-19. The J gene is TRBJ2-7, the V gene TRBV10-3; D is perhaps TRBD1 (5 bases). What was sequenced was peripheral blood. The CDR3 loop is CAISPVGQKLAEQYF. The DNA for the CDR3 is TGTGCCATCAGTCCCGTCGGACAAAAACTTGCCGAGCAGTACTTC.